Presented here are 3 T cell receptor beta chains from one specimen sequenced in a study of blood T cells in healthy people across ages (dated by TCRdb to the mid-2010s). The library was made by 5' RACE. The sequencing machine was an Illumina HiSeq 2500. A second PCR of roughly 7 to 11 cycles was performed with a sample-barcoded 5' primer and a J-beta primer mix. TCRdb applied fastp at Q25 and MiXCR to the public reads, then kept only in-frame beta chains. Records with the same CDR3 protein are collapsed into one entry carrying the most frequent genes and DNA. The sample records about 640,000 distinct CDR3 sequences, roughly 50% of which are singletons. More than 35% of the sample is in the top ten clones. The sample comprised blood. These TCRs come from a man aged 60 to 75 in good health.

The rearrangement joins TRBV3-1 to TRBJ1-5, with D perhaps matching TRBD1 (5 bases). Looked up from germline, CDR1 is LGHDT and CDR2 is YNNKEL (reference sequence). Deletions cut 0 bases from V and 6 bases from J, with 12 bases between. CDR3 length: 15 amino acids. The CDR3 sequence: CASSQDRTTGQPQHF. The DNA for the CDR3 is TGTGCCAGCAGCCAAGATCGGACAACGGGTCAGCCCCAGCATTTT.

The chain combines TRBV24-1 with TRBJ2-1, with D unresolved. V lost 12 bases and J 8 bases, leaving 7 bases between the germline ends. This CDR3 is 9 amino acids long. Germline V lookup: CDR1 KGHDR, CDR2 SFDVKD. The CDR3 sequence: CAPYDEQFF. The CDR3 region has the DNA TGTGCCCCGTACGATGAGCAGTTCTTC.

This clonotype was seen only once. CDR3 residues: CATLKPGPGEVYTEAFF. The DNA for the CDR3 is TGCGCCACCCTCAAACCGGGCCCCGGAGAAGTGTACACTGAAGCTTTCTTT. The rearrangement joins TRBV5-1 to TRBJ1-1; D gene ambiguous. The CDR3 has 17 residues. Germline lookup yields CDR1 SGHRS and CDR2 YFSETQ. V dropped 9 bases and J dropped 3 bases, with 27 bases sitting between them. Filled out from reference TRBV5-1 and TRBJ1-1, the complete variable domain reads KAGVTQTPRYLIKTRGQQVTLSCSPISGHRSVSWYQQTPGQGLQFLFEYFSETQRNKGNFPGRFSGRQFSNSRSEMNVSTLELGDSALYLCATLKPGPGEVYTEAFFGQGTRLTVV.